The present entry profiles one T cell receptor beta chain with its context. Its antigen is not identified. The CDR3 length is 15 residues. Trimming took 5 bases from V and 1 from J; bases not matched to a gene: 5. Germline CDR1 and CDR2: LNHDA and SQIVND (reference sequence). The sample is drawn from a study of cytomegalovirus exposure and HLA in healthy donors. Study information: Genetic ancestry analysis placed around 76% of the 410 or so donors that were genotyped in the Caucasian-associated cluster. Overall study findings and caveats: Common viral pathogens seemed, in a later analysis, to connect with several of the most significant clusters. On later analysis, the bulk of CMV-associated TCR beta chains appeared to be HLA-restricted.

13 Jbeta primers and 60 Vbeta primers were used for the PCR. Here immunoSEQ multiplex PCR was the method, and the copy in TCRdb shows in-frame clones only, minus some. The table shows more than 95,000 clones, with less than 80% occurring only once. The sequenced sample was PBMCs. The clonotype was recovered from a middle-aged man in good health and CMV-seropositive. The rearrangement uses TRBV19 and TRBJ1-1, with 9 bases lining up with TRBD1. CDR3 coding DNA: TGTGCCAGTAGTCCAGGGACAGGGAAGAACACTGAAGCTTTCTTT. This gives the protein CASSPGTGKNTEAFF.